These 9 T cell receptor beta chains originate from one sample sequenced in a study of T cell clones after liver transplantation. Generated by immunoSEQ multiplex PCR, the TCRdb table keeps only in-frame clones and is missing some. Found here are about 33,000 clones, about 94% of them singletons; the top ten hold roughly a quarter. The material sequenced was CD8+ T cells from blood, taken 12 months after liver transplant. The receptors derive from a human patient who received a liver transplant. The graft donor may account for some of the T cells.

The rearrangement joins TRBV11-2 to TRBJ2-2, with 14 bases fitting TRBD2. Trimming at V came to 5 bases and at J to 7 bases, leaving 6 bases not matched to a gene. Germline values: CDR1 SGHAT, CDR2 FQNNGV. This CDR3 spans 16 amino acids. The CDR3 spells CASSPRGLAGVGELFF. CDR3 bases: TGTGCCAGCAGCCCCCGGGGACTAGCGGGAGTCGGGGAGCTGTTTTTT.

The chain recombines TRBV4-2 with TRBJ2-1; TRBD2 matches 7 bases. Unmatched junction bases numbered 8, after V lost 2 bases and J lost 4 bases. The CDR3 loop spans 16 amino acids. The germline V gene encodes CDR1 LGHNA and CDR2 YNFKEQ. The CDR3 region has the DNA TGTGCCAGCAGCCAAAGGGAAGAGCGGGGTTACAATGAGCAGTTCTTC. This translates into CASSQREERGYNEQFF.

This rearrangement joins TRBV7-6 to TRBJ2-7; D unclear. The CDR3 is made up of 14 amino acids. Germline CDR1 reads SGHVS; CDR2 reads FNYEAQ. V lost 0 bases, J lost 5 bases, and 11 bases lay in between. The CDR3 DNA reads as TGTGCCAGCAGCTTAGCGGACCGAGAAAACGAGCAGTACTTC. This sequence encodes CASSLADRENEQYF.

V usage is TRBV4-3 and J usage is TRBJ2-1; no firm D call. Trimming pared 4 bases from V and 10 bases from J, leaving 17 bases between. Germline CDR1 and CDR2: LGHNA and YSLEER. CDR3 length equals 14 residues. The CDR3 DNA follows: TGCGCCAGCAGCCGTTCGGAACTGAACTGGGAGCAGTTCTTC. It translates to CASSRSELNWEQFF.

V gene TRBV5-1 combines with J gene TRBJ2-7; tentatively, D is TRBD1 or TRBD2 (5 bases each). The CDR3 runs 16 residues. V lost 4 bases to trimming and J lost 4 bases, with 21 bases between them. Germline CDR1 SGHRS, CDR2 YFSETQ. For the CDR3, the DNA is TGCGCCAGCAGCCTCCCCCGGGACCAAAGTTCGTACGAGCAGTACTTC. Translated: CASSLPRDQSSYEQYF.

This clone was found once. The genes are TRBV27 and TRBJ2-7; tentatively, D is TRBD1 or TRBD2 (6 bases each). Germline CDR1 reads MNHEY; CDR2 reads SMNVEV (reference sequence). Trimming removed 3 bases from V and 3 bases from J, with 12 bases in between. The CDR3 is 14 amino acids. The CDR3 DNA follows: TGTGCCAGCAGTTTGGGGGGCTTTATCTACGAGCAGTACTTC. This sequence encodes CASSLGGFIYEQYF.

V is TRBV27 and J is TRBJ2-4, with D tentatively TRBD1 or TRBD2 (5 bases each). Germline V gene sequence: CDR1 MNHEY, CDR2 SMNVEV (reference sequence). The germline V and J ends were trimmed by 3 bases and 0 bases, with 18 bases remaining between them. The CDR3 has 18 amino acids. The CDR3 sequence is CASSFTGTTFLAKNIQYF. The DNA for the CDR3 is TGTGCCAGCAGTTTTACCGGGACGACCTTCCTAGCCAAAAACATTCAGTACTTC.

This sequence joins TRBV4-2 and TRBJ1-4; D call uncertain. CDR1 and CDR2 (germline): LGHNA, YNFKEQ. CDR3 length: 11 residues. Trimming removed 0 bases from V and 7 bases from J, with 0 bases in between. The CDR3, as DNA: TGTGCCAGCAGCCAAGATGAAAAACTGTTTTTT. Translation gives CASSQDEKLFF.

V gene TRBV27 combines with J gene TRBJ2-5; D ambiguous. V shed 5 bases and J shed 3 bases, with 16 bases lying between them. Germline CDR1 MNHEY, CDR2 SMNVEV (reference sequence). The CDR3 has 15 residues. CDR3 DNA: TGTGCCAGCAGTACGCATCAAGAGCCTGAAGAGACCCAGTACTTC. Amino acid sequence: CASSTHQEPEETQYF.